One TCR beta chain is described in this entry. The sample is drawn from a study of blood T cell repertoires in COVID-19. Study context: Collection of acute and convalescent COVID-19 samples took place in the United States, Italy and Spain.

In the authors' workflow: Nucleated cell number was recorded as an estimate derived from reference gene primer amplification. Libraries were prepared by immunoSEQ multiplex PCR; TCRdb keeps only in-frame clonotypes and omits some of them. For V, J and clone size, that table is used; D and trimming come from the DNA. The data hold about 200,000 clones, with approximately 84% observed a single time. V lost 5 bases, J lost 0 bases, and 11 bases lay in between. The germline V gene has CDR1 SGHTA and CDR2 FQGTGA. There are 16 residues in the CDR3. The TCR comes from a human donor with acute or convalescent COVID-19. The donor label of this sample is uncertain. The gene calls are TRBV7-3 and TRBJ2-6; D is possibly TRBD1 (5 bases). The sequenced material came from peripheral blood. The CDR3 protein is CASSMRQSSGANVLTF. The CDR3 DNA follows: TGTGCCAGCAGCATGCGACAGTCCTCTGGGGCCAACGTCCTGACTTTC.